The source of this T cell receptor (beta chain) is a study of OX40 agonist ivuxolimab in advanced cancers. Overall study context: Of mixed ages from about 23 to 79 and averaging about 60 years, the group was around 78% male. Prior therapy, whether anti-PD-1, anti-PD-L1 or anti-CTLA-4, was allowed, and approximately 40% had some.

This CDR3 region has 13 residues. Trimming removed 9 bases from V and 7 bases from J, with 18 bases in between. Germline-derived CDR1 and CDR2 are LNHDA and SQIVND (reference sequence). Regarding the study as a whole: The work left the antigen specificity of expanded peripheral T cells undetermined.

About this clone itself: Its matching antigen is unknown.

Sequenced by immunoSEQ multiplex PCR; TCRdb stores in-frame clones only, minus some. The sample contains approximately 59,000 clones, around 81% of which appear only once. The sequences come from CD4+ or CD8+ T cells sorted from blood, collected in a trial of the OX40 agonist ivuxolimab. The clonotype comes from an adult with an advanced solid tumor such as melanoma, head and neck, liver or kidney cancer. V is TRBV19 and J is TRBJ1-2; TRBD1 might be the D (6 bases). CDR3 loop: CASEETGRLGYTF. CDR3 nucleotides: TGTGCCAGCGAAGAAACAGGGAGGCTTGGCTACACCTTC.